The 9 T cell receptor beta chains reported below all come from one sample, sequenced in a study of response to subunit inactivated influenza vaccine. TCRdb reprocessed the RT-PCR reads via MiXCR and lists one record per CDR3 protein. Here the sample spans 250,000 to 350,000 distinct CDR3 sequences, 22% being singletons. The material sequenced was PBMCs from blood, taken about 20 months after vaccination. These receptors were obtained from a man aged 50 to 69 who received an inactivated influenza vaccine.

J is TRBJ1-2 and V is TRBV4-3; D is undetermined. This CDR3 spans 14 amino acids. The V gene lost 0 bases and the J gene lost 9 bases, with 14 bases spanning the gap. Germline CDR1 is LGHNA and CDR2 is YSLEER. The DNA for the CDR3 is TGCGCCAGCAGCCAAGAGGCGTCTCGGAATTGCTACACCTTC. It encodes CASSQEASRNCYTF.

This clonotype showed up just a few times. The CDR3 region is CASSSTGKETQYF. The CDR3 nucleotides read TGCGCCAGCAGCTCGACAGGAAAAGAGACCCAGTACTTC. The gene calls are TRBV5-1 and TRBJ2-5; TRBD1 might be the D (6 bases). CDR3 size: 13 residues. Germline CDR1 and CDR2: SGHRS and YFSETQ. V lost 3 bases and J lost 3, with 9 bases in between.

This clonotype appeared a few times. The chain employs TRBV29-1 and TRBJ2-1, with TRBD2 as a possible D gene (5 bases). The germline V gene has CDR1 SQVTM and CDR2 ANQGSEA. The ends were cut back, 0 bases at V and 7 bases at J, with 7 bases in the middle. The CDR3 has 12 residues. The CDR3 nucleotides are TGCAGCGTTGAAGATTCGGGGAATGAGCAGTTCTTC. Protein: CSVEDSGNEQFF.

The chain carries TRBV6-5 and TRBJ2-5; D may be TRBD2 (6 bases). V lost 2 bases and J 2 bases, leaving 9 bases between the germline ends. This CDR3 has 14 residues. The V gene's germline CDR1 is MNHEY and CDR2 SVGAGI. The chain's CDR3 is CASSYRTKQETQYF. The DNA for the CDR3 is TGTGCCAGCAGTTACCGGACTAAACAAGAGACCCAGTACTTC.

This clonotype has more than one count but fewer than ten. The rearrangement joins TRBV19 to TRBJ1-5; a weak D match, TRBD1 (6 bases). This CDR3 has 16 amino acids. Germline V gene data show CDR1 as LNHDA and CDR2 as SQIVND (reference sequence). Trimming took 4 bases from V and 4 from J, leaving 17 bases between them. The CDR3 here is CASSSTGTKGNQPQHF. CDR3 DNA sequence: TGTGCCAGTAGTAGCACAGGGACGAAGGGGAATCAGCCCCAGCATTTT. Full variable domain (rest looked up from reference TRBV19 and TRBJ1-5): DGGITQSPKYLFRKEGQNVTLSCEQNLNHDAMYWYRQDPGQGLRLIYYSQIVNDFQKGDIAEGYSVSREKKESFPLTVTSAQKNPTAFYLCASSSTGTKGNQPQHFGDGTRLSIL.

This clonotype was counted between two and nine times. The J gene is TRBJ1-5, the V gene TRBV2, with TRBD1 identical over 7 bases. Per germline, CDR1 SNHLY and CDR2 FYNNEI. The CDR3 has 13 residues. V trimming: 8 bases; J trimming: 7 bases; junction bases outside the gene matches: 8. The CDR3 coding sequence is TGTGCCAGCTCTAGACAGGGTTTACAGCCCCAGCATTTT. Protein product: CASSRQGLQPQHF.

V and J are TRBV6-5 and TRBJ2-1, with 7 nucleotides matching TRBD1. Germline CDR1 and CDR2: MNHEY and SVGAGI. J lost 5 bases, V lost 3 bases, and 4 bases had no gene match. The CDR3 is made up of 14 amino acids. For the CDR3, the DNA is TGTGCCAGCAGTTATAGGGGACAGAACAATGAGCAGTTCTTC. Residues: CASSYRGQNNEQFF.

The gene calls are TRBV10-3 and TRBJ2-7, with TRBD2 matching over 8 bases. Unmatched junction bases numbered 9, after V lost 5 bases and J lost 0 bases. Germline-derived CDR1 and CDR2 are ENHRY and SYGVKD. This CDR3 is 16 amino acids long. CDR3 region: CAISPGLADSSYEQYF. For the CDR3, the DNA is TGTGCCATCAGTCCCGGACTAGCCGATAGCTCCTACGAGCAGTACTTC.

The chain joins TRBV4-2 to TRBJ2-7; D may be TRBD2 (7 bases). In germline, CDR1 is LGHNA, CDR2 YNFKEQ. The CDR3 extends over 16 amino acids. V was shortened by 0 bases and J by 3 bases, with 15 bases between the two germline ends. CDR3 residues: CASSQDAGAINYEQYF. Written as DNA, the CDR3 is TGTGCCAGCAGCCAAGATGCGGGGGCAATAAACTACGAGCAGTACTTC.